These T cell receptor beta chains were read from a single sample in a study of blood T cell repertoires in COVID-19. Libraries were prepared by immunoSEQ multiplex PCR; TCRdb keeps only in-frame clonotypes and omits some of them. The sample carries fewer than 350,000 clones, around 88% recorded once. The sample consisted of PBMCs or T cells enriched from blood (not recorded which). These receptor sequences come from a woman in her thirties or forties who had recovered from COVID-19. CDR3s include the opening cysteine and the closing phenylalanine or tryptophan. A D gene is named only where the DNA matches it firmly. Size is stated for part of the rows, as once, few or many counts, or as a class when the clone is expanded.

-	TRBV6-5	TRBJ1-1	-	TGTGCCAGCAGTTCCTACGGGATGAACACTGAAGCTTTCTTT	CASSSYGMNTEAFF
TRBD2	TRBV7-2	TRBJ2-7	few	TGTGCCAGCAGCCCAACAGCGGGAGGCTCCTACGAGCAGTACTTC	CASSPTAGGSYEQYF
-	TRBV2	TRBJ1-1	-	TGTGCCAGCAGTGGTGGCGGGAACACTGAAGCTTTCTTT	CASSGGGNTEAFF
-	TRBV28	TRBJ1-6	-	TGTGCCAGCAGGCCGAGAGTTTTGGCCCTCCACTTT	CASRPRVLALHF
-	TRBV5-8	TRBJ2-1	-	TGTGCCAGCAGCTTGTCATATGGAGGCGCTGAGCAGTTCTTC	CASSLSYGGAEQFF
TRBD2	TRBV18	TRBJ2-7	-	TGTGCCAGCTCACAGCGGGGCACCACCTACGAGCAGTACTTC	CASSQRGTTYEQYF
-	TRBV3-1/TRBV3-2	TRBJ2-7	-	TGTGCCAGCAGCCAAGGAGGTGAAGCTTATTACGAGCAGTACTTC	CASSQGGEAYYEQYF
-	TRBV7-2	TRBJ2-6	-	TGTGCCAGCAGCTTAGGCCACAGTGGGGCCAACGTCCTGACTTTC	CASSLGHSGANVLTF
-	TRBV3-1/TRBV3-2	TRBJ2-5	once	TGTGCCAGCACCGTGGGAGGTGGGGAGACCCAGTACTTC	CASTVGGGETQYF
TRBD1	TRBV6-6	TRBJ2-7	-	TGTGCCAGCAGTCATCGGGGACAGGCTGACGAGCAGTACTTC	CASSHRGQADEQYF
-	TRBV6-2/TRBV6-3	TRBJ2-7	-	TGTGCCAGCAGTTACTCGAATCGGGGGTCCTCCTACGAGCAGTACTTC	CASSYSNRGSSYEQYF
-	TRBV7-8	TRBJ1-5	-	TGTGCCAGCACTCGGGGGGCCTCAAGCAATCAGCCCCAGCATTTT	CASTRGASSNQPQHF
TRBD1	TRBV9	TRBJ2-1	-	TGTGCCAGCAGCGTAGGGGGACAGGGGCGTTACAATGAGCAGTTCTTC	CASSVGGQGRYNEQFF
-	TRBV28	TRBJ2-1	-	TGTGCCAGCAGTTCCATCGGGACAAACTACAATGAGCAGTTCTTC	CASSSIGTNYNEQFF
TRBD1	TRBV7-8	TRBJ1-6	-	TGTGCCAGCAGCTCGACCGGGACAGGGGTCCTCAATTCACCCCTCCACTTT	CASSSTGTGVLNSPLHF
-	TRBV30	TRBJ2-1	-	TGTGCCTGGAGTCCCCAGCGGTACAATGAGCAGTTCTTC	CAWSPQRYNEQFF
-	TRBV7-2	TRBJ2-2	-	TGTGCCAGCAGCTTAGCGGGAGCCGGGGAGCTGTTTTTT	CASSLAGAGELFF
-	TRBV12-3/TRBV12-4	TRBJ2-7	once	TGTGCCAGCAGTTTAGTCGGGGACGAGCAGTACTTC	CASSLVGDEQYF
TRBD2	TRBV27	TRBJ2-1	-	TGTGCCAGCAGTAGGACTAGCACCGACTCCTACAATGAGCAGTTCTTC	CASSRTSTDSYNEQFF
TRBD1	TRBV2	TRBJ1-1	-	TGTGCCAGCACGGCAGGGGGCGCATATATATCTGAAGCTTTCTTT	CASTAGGAYISEAFF
-	TRBV29-1	TRBJ2-7	-	TGCAGCGGGTCAGTGGGAGGATACGAGCAGTACTTC	CSGSVGGYEQYF
TRBD1	TRBV28	TRBJ1-4	-	TGTGCCAGCAGTCTCAGGGGGAATGAAAAACTGTTTTTT	CASSLRGNEKLFF
-	TRBV2	TRBJ2-7	-	TGTGCCAGCAGCGCAGGGACCTACGAGCAGTACTTC	CASSAGTYEQYF
-	TRBV12-3/TRBV12-4	TRBJ2-3	-	TGTGCCAGCACTTCCGGGACAACGCAGTATTTT	CASTSGTTQYF
-	TRBV7-2	TRBJ2-3	-	TGTGCCAGCAGCTTAGTTAGCGCGTCCACAGATACGCAGTATTTT	CASSLVSASTDTQYF
-	TRBV20-1	TRBJ2-5	-	TGCAGTGCTAGCGGGCAAGAGACCCAGTACTTC	CSASGQETQYF
TRBD2	TRBV28	TRBJ2-1	-	TGTGCCAGCAGTTTAACGCACGGGAGGCTCAATGAGCAGTTCTTC	CASSLTHGRLNEQFF
TRBD2	TRBV7-8	TRBJ2-1	-	TGTGCCAGCAGCTCTCGGCTTGGCCTAGCGGATTACAATGAGCAGTTCTTC	CASSSRLGLADYNEQFF
TRBD1	TRBV18	TRBJ2-3	many	TGTGCCAGCTCGAGGGACAGGGAGACAGATACGCAGTATTTT	CASSRDRETDTQYF
TRBD1	TRBV6-5	TRBJ1-2	-	TGTGCCAGCAGCCAACAGGGGACGTTCGGCTACACCTTC	CASSQQGTFGYTF
TRBD1	TRBV27	TRBJ2-3	-	TGTGCCAGCAGAGCACAGGGGGGAGATACGCAGTATTTT	CASRAQGGDTQYF
TRBD1	TRBV30	TRBJ1-1	-	TGTGCCTGGAGTGAACCCTACCTCAGGGGGCCCACTGAAGCTTTCTTT	CAWSEPYLRGPTEAFF
TRBD1	TRBV28	TRBJ2-7	once	TGTGCCAGCAGCCGTCCGGGACAGGGGGCCTACGAGCAGTACTTC	CASSRPGQGAYEQYF
-	TRBV18	TRBJ2-7	-	TGTGCCAGCTCACCACGATCCCAGGGTGTTGGAACGAACTCCTACGAGCAGTACTTC	CASSPRSQGVGTNSYEQYF
TRBD2	TRBV5-1	TRBJ2-3	few	TGCGCCAGCAGCTTGTGGGTAGCGGGACCTAGCACAGATACGCAGTATTTT	CASSLWVAGPSTDTQYF
TRBD2	TRBV19	TRBJ2-7	-	TGTGCCAGTAGTACGATTGGACTAGTTCCCTTCGAGCAGTACTTC	CASSTIGLVPFEQYF
TRBD2	TRBV7-8	TRBJ2-1	-	TGTGCCAGCAGCTCCCATGCGGGAGGTCCCTTTTACAATGAGCAGTTCTTC	CASSSHAGGPFYNEQFF
TRBD1	TRBV5-3	TRBJ1-2	-	TGTGCCAGAAGCTTGGCTCCCTGGACAGGGGGGGGTTTTGGCTACACCTTC	CARSLAPWTGGGFGYTF
TRBD2	TRBV7-9	TRBJ2-2	-	TGTGCCAGCAGCCCGAAAGCGGGGGATCCCGGGGAGCTGTTTTTT	CASSPKAGDPGELFF
-	TRBV7-2	TRBJ2-3	-	TGTGCCAGCAGCTTAGTTAGTCGTTCTGGCACAGATACGCAGTATTTT	CASSLVSRSGTDTQYF
TRBD1	TRBV3-1/TRBV3-2	TRBJ1-2	-	TGTGCCAGCAGCCATAGCCTGTCCGGGACAGGGGGAGGCTACACCTTC	CASSHSLSGTGGGYTF
TRBD1	TRBV11-2	TRBJ1-6	once	TGTGCCAGCAGCCTAACGGGGACAGGGAGGAATTCACCCCTCCACTTT	CASSLTGTGRNSPLHF
TRBD1	TRBV18	TRBJ1-1	-	TGTGCCAGCTCAACCACAGGGGGACTCACTGAAGCTTTCTTT	CASSTTGGLTEAFF
TRBD2	TRBV5-4	TRBJ2-1	few	TGTGCCAGCAGCATCGGACTAGCGGCTAACAATGAGCAGTTCTTC	CASSIGLAANNEQFF
-	TRBV19	TRBJ1-2	-	TGTGCCAGCACACCGGTGGCGGCCCCGGCCGGCTACACCTTC	CASTPVAAPAGYTF
TRBD1	TRBV5-1	TRBJ1-1	-	TGCGCCAGCAGCTTGGCCGGGACAGGGTACACTGAAGCTTTCTTT	CASSLAGTGYTEAFF
TRBD2	TRBV6-2/TRBV6-3	TRBJ2-3	-	TGTGCCAGCAGTCCGGGACTAGCGGGAGGGCGGGGGGATACGCAGTATTTT	CASSPGLAGGRGDTQYF
-	TRBV12-3/TRBV12-4	TRBJ1-2	once	TGTGCCAGCAGTCCAAGCCTGGGGCAGGGCTACACCTTC	CASSPSLGQGYTF
-	TRBV20-1	TRBJ2-4	-	TGCAGTGCTAGTTATTCAGGACTAGCCAAAAACATTCAGTACTTC	CSASYSGLAKNIQYF
TRBD1	TRBV7-2	TRBJ1-2	-	TGTGCCAGCAGCTTAGCGGGACAGGGGTTTGTTTGGGGTGGCTACACCTTC	CASSLAGQGFVWGGYTF
TRBD1	TRBV3-1/TRBV3-2	TRBJ2-7	-	TGTGCCAGCCAGACAGGGGGGTACGAGCAGTACTTC	CASQTGGYEQYF
TRBD1	TRBV5-8	TRBJ2-5	-	TGTGCCAGCAGCGAAGGCGACAGGGTCGAGACCCAGTACTTC	CASSEGDRVETQYF
TRBD1	TRBV14	TRBJ1-2	-	TGTGCCAGCAGCGAACAGGGGTACTATGGCTACACCTTC	CASSEQGYYGYTF